This T cell receptor (beta chain) was documented in a study of blood T cell repertoires in COVID-19. As for the study in general: COVID-19 samples from acute and convalescent phases originated in the United States, Italy and Spain. Sample material is recorded as cDNA or gDNA derived from T cells, B-cell-depleted T cells, or PBMCs.

The table came from immunoSEQ multiplex PCR; TCRdb's copy has only in-frame clones and leaves some out. The sample has 100,000 to 140,000 clones, approximately 88% seen once. J lost 0 bases, V lost 1 base, and 4 bases had no gene match. Germline CDR1 is LNHDA and CDR2 is SQIVND (reference sequence). This CDR3 has 16 residues. Material for sequencing was peripheral blood. This receptor was taken from a man aged 50 or older with active or convalescent COVID-19. V and J are TRBV19 and TRBJ2-3; 7 bases are a match to TRBD1. CDR3 in amino acids: CASSIGPGQSTDTQYF. For the CDR3, the DNA is TGTGCCAGTAGTATAGGACCGGGACAGAGCACAGATACGCAGTATTTT.